The 12 T cell receptor beta chains given below trace back to one sample, sequenced in a study of blood T cell repertoires in COVID-19. Method: immunoSEQ multiplex PCR; TCRdb's copy keeps in-frame clones and lacks some. The table records roughly 71,000 clones, roughly 80% of them present only once. Material for sequencing was peripheral blood. The receptors derive from a man in his fifties or sixties with active COVID-19.

The chain couples TRBV5-1 to TRBJ1-2; D ambiguous. Trimming removed 0 bases at V and 4 bases at J, with 7 bases between. The CDR3 has 13 amino acids. Germline V lookup: CDR1 SGHRS, CDR2 YFSETQ. CDR3 sequence: CASSLVPSYGYTF. The CDR3 region has the DNA TGCGCCAGCAGCTTGGTACCGAGCTATGGCTACACCTTC. Together with reference TRBV5-1 and TRBJ1-2, the CDR3 gives the full variable domain: KAGVTQTPRYLIKTRGQQVTLSCSPISGHRSVSWYQQTPGQGLQFLFEYFSETQRNKGNFPGRFSGRQFSNSRSEMNVSTLELGDSALYLCASSLVPSYGYTFGSGTRLTVV.

The rearrangement links TRBV25-1 to TRBJ2-1; D ambiguous. Trimming removed 5 bases from V and 6 bases from J, with 14 bases in between. The CDR3 contains 14 residues. Per the germline V gene, CDR1 is MGHDK and CDR2 is SYGVNS. This CDR3 is CASSPTVSPNEQFF. Written as DNA, the CDR3 is TGTGCCAGCAGTCCCACGGTATCGCCCAATGAGCAGTTCTTC.

This clone has only a few counts. This chain uses TRBV30 with TRBJ1-5, with TRBD1 matching over 9 bases. The CDR3 runs to 15 residues. V lost 3 bases and J lost 7; bases outside the gene matches: 10. The V gene's germline CDR1 is GTSNPN and CDR2 SVGIG (reference sequence). CDR3 residues: CAWSSRTGVNQPQHF. CDR3 nucleotides: TGTGCCTGGAGCTCCCGGACAGGGGTCAACCAGCCCCAGCATTTT. Combining the CDR3 with reference TRBV30 and TRBJ1-5 gives the whole variable domain SQTIHQWPATLVQPVGSPLSLECTVEGTSNPNLYWYRQAAGRGLQLLFYSVGIGQISSEVPQNLSASRPQDRQFILSSKKLLLSDSGFYLCAWSSRTGVNQPQHFGDGTRLSIL.

The CDR3 DNA reads as TGTGCTAGTGGCGGACTAGCGGGGAGCTACGAGCAGTACTTC. It yields the protein CASGGLAGSYEQYF. V and J are TRBV12-5 and TRBJ2-7, with 12 bases that match TRBD2. The CDR3 length is 14 residues. In germline, CDR1 is LGHNT, CDR2 FRNRAP. V lost 6 bases, J lost 3 bases, and 3 bases stayed unmatched.

This clone appeared a few times. J is TRBJ2-1 and V is TRBV6-2 or TRBV6-3; TRBD2 is a possible D gene (6 bases). V was clipped by 1 base and J by 4 bases, with 14 bases between them. Germline CDR1 MNHEY, CDR2 SVGEGT. The CDR3 is 16 residues long. The CDR3 sequence is CASSYYRRERYNEQFF. The CDR3 DNA reads as TGTGCCAGCAGTTACTATCGGCGGGAACGATACAATGAGCAGTTCTTC.

This sequence joins TRBV2 and TRBJ1-6; TRBD1 is a possible D gene (6 bases). The CDR3 covers 13 residues. The germline V gene has CDR1 SNHLY and CDR2 FYNNEI. Trimming removed 6 bases from V and 6 bases from J, with 9 bases in between. The DNA of the CDR3 is TGTGCCAGCAGGCAGGGGATTAATTCACCCCTCCACTTT. As protein: CASRQGINSPLHF.

The V and J genes are TRBV27 and TRBJ2-1; 12 positions match TRBD1. CDR3 length: 16 residues. CDR1 and CDR2 (germline): MNHEY, SMNVEV (reference sequence). After removal of 5 bases from V and 7 bases from J, the junction contained 9 bases not matched to a gene. The CDR3 sequence is CASSITGTGGKNEQFF. The CDR3 DNA follows: TGTGCCAGCAGTATAACCGGGACAGGGGGCAAGAATGAGCAGTTCTTC.

The genes are TRBV2 and TRBJ1-1, with D possibly being TRBD1 (6 bases). With 5 bases removed from V and 3 bases from J, the gap between germline ends came to 10 bases. This CDR3 has 13 residues. Germline V gene lookup returns CDR1 SNHLY and CDR2 FYNNEI. CDR3 DNA sequence: TGTGCCAGCAGTCGGGACACCCACACTGAAGCTTTCTTT. Its translation: CASSRDTHTEAFF.

This clone was counted only a few times. The V call is TRBV30, the J call TRBJ2-1; 9 nucleotides align to TRBD2. Germline loops: CDR1 GTSNPN, CDR2 SVGIG (reference sequence). The ends lost 1 base at V and 6 bases at J; junction bases unmatched: 4. The CDR3 loop spans 14 amino acids. CDR3 loop: CAWSGGLATNEQFF. CDR3 nucleotides: TGTGCCTGGAGTGGAGGACTAGCGACCAATGAGCAGTTCTTC.

The chain combines TRBV18 with TRBJ1-2, with D tentatively TRBD1 (5 bases). V gave up 2 bases and J gave up 8 bases, with 12 bases separating them. This CDR3 has 13 amino acids. Germline loops: CDR1 KGHSH, CDR2 LQKENI. The CDR3 region has the DNA TGTGCCAGCTCACCATCCGACAGTAGAGGCTACACCTTC. Its protein product is CASSPSDSRGYTF.

The rearrangement uses TRBV19 and TRBJ1-1, with TRBD1 identical over 11 bases. The CDR3 has 16 amino acids. Per the germline V gene, CDR1 is LNHDA and CDR2 is SQIVND (reference sequence). Trimming cost V 5 bases and J 6 bases; bases outside gene matches: 11. The CDR3 is CASSPTGTGGMAEAFF. DNA for the CDR3: TGTGCCAGTAGTCCTACCGGGACAGGGGGGATGGCTGAAGCTTTCTTT.

The chain uses TRBV25-1 and TRBJ2-5; 11 nucleotides align to TRBD1. This CDR3 has 15 residues. Germline assignment: CDR1 MGHDK and CDR2 SYGVNS. V lost 3 bases, J lost 4 bases, and 4 bases stayed unmatched. The CDR3 loop is CASSDWTGGVETQYF. The DNA of the CDR3 is TGTGCCAGCAGTGACTGGACAGGGGGCGTAGAGACCCAGTACTTC.